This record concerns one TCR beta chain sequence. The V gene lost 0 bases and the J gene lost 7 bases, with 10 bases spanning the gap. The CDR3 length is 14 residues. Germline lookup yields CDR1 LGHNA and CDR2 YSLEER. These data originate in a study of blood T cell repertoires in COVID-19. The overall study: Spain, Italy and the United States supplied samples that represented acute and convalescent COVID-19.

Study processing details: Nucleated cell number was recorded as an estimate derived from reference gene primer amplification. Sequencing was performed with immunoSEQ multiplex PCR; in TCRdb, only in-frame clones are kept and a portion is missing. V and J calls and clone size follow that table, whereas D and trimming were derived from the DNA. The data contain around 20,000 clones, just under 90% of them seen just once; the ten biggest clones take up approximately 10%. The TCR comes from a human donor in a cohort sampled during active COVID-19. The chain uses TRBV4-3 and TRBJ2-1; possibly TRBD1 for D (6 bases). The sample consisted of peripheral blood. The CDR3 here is CASSQELGANEQFF. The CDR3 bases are TGCGCCAGCAGCCAAGAGCTGGGGGCGAATGAGCAGTTCTTC.